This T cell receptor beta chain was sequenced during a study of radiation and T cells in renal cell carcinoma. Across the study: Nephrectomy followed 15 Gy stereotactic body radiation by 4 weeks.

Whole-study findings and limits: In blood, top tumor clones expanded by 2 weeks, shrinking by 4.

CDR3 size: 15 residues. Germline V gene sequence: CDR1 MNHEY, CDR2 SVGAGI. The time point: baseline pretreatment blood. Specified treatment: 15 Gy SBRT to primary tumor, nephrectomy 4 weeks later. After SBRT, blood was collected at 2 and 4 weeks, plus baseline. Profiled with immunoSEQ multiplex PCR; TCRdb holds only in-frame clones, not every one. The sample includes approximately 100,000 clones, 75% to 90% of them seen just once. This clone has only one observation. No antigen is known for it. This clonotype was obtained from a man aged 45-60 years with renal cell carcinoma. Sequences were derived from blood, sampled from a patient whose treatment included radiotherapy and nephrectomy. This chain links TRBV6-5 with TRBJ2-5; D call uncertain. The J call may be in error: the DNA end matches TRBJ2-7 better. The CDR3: CASSYQPGETYEQYF. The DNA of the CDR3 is TGTGCCAGCAGTTACCAACCTGGGGAAACCTACGAGCAGTACTTC.